This TCR beta chain was observed in a study of blood T cell repertoires in COVID-19. Some clones are missing from TCRdb's copy, which holds only in-frame ones; the method was immunoSEQ multiplex PCR. The data hold about 260,000 clones, with around 84% observed a single time. V shed 5 bases and J shed 6 bases, with 16 bases lying between them. The germline gives CDR1 MNHEY, CDR2 SVGAGI. CDR3 size: 14 residues. Input material: PBMCs or T cells enriched from blood (not recorded which). The rearrangement joins TRBV6-5 to TRBJ2-5; a weak D match, TRBD1 (6 bases). The sequence came from a man aged 30 to 45 with acute COVID-19. The CDR3 DNA reads TGTGCCAGCAGTCCCCAACAGGGTAGGAAGACCCAGTACTTC. Residues: CASSPQQGRKTQYF.